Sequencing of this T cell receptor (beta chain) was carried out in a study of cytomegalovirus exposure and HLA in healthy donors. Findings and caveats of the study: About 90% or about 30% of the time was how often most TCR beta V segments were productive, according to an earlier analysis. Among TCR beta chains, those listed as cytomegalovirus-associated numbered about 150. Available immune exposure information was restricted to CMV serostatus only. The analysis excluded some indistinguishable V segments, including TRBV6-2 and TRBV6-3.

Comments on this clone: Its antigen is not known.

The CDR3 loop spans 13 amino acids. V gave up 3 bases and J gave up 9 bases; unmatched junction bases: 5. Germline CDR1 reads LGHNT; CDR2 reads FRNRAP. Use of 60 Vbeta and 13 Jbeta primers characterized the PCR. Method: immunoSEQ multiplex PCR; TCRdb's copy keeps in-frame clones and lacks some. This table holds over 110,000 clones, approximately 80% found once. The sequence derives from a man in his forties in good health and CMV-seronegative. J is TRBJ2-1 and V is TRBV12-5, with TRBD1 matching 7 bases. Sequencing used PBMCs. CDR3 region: CASGFRGLGEQFF. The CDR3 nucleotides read TGTGCTAGTGGTTTTAGGGGGCTGGGTGAGCAGTTCTTC. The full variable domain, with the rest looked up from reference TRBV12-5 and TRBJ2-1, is DARVTQTPRHKVTEMGQEVTMRCQPILGHNTVFWYRQTMMQGLELLAYFRNRAPLDDSGMPKDRFSAEMPDATLATLKIQPSEPRDSAVYFCASGFRGLGEQFFGPGTRLTVL.